This T cell receptor (beta chain) derives from a study of spatial heterogeneity in lung cancer. Study as a whole: Raw reads contained each unique TCR and UMI combination more than ten times on average. Study-level results: At resection, ubiquitous expanded tumor TCRs appeared in blood more than at follow-up.

As regards this clonotype: As yet, its antigen is unknown.

Time point: sample taken at primary tumor resection. Sequencing was performed on whole RNA extracted from tumor and nontumor lung tissue, or from frozen PBMC, and the material was left unsorted. A total of more than 65 untreated early-stage non-small cell lung cancer patients served as donors. On each TCR cDNA molecule, a unique molecular identifier was present. TCRdb passed the 5' RACE reads through MiXCR, listing each CDR3 protein once. Of around 60,000 distinct CDR3 sequences in the sample, 8% to 9% were seen once. This clonotype was sampled from a female donor with early-stage non-small cell lung cancer. The specimen comprised PBMCs, sampled at surgery.

CDR3 coding DNA: TGTGCCACCAGTGATTTGCCCACTAGCGAACTAGCGGGAGACACCGGGGAGCTGTTTTTT. Translating it yields CATSDLPTSELAGDTGELFF. The V and J genes are TRBV24-1 and TRBJ2-2, with 11 nucleotides matching TRBD2. Germline assignment: CDR1 KGHDR and CDR2 SFDVKD. The CDR3 has 20 residues. V gave up 0 bases and J gave up 3 bases; unmatched junction bases: 11.